These 32 T cell receptor beta chains were sequenced from one sample in a study of T-cell memory formation after mild COVID-19. TCRdb re-derived calls from the 5' RACE reads in MiXCR, one entry per CDR3 protein. The repertoire holds 250,000 to 350,000 distinct CDR3 sequences, with less than 20% as singletons. The sequencing input was PBMCs or a T cell subset sorted from them (not recorded which). These receptors all come from a young man who had mild COVID-19 (a few samples of this study predate the infection). Cell type and time point are not known.

This rearrangement joins TRBV2 to TRBJ2-7; no definite D call. Trimming removed 7 bases at V and 1 base at J, with 5 bases between. The CDR3 is made up of 11 amino acids. Germline CDR1 is SNHLY and CDR2 is FYNNEI. CDR3 nucleotides: TGTGCCAGCATGGGGTCCTACGAGCAGTACTTC. Translating gives CASMGSYEQYF.

The table lists this clonotype with a few counts. This CDR3 is CASSLEQGGVQETQYF. DNA for the CDR3: TGTGCCAGCAGCTTGGAGCAGGGCGGGGTTCAAGAGACCCAGTACTTC. The chain joins TRBV5-6 to TRBJ2-5; D perhaps matches TRBD2 (6 bases). The CDR3 runs 16 residues. CDR1 is SGHDT and CDR2 is YYEEEE in the germline V gene. V lost 0 bases and J lost 2, with 14 bases in between.

V gene TRBV20-1 combines with J gene TRBJ2-3, with D perhaps matching TRBD1 (5 bases). The CDR3 totals 15 residues. Germline V gives CDR1 DFQATT, CDR2 SNEGSKA (reference sequence). V was shortened by 5 bases and J by 0 bases, with 15 bases between the two germline ends. DNA of the CDR3: TGCAGTGCTGGTACAGGCATCGCTAGCACAGATACGCAGTATTTT. Amino acids: CSAGTGIASTDTQYF.

V gene TRBV6-1 combines with J gene TRBJ2-6; D gene ambiguous. Germline V gives CDR1 MNHNS, CDR2 SASEGT. CDR3 length: 15 amino acids. V lost 9 bases, J lost 2 bases, and 14 bases lay in between. CDR3 nucleotides: TGTGCCAGTCTGATAAGTTTTCCTGGGGCCAACGTCCTGACTTTC. Protein: CASLISFPGANVLTF.

The chain combines TRBV4-2 with TRBJ2-7; the match to TRBD1 covers 8 bases. The germline V gene encodes CDR1 LGHNA and CDR2 YNFKEQ. J lost 3 bases, V lost 4 bases, and 2 bases had no gene match. The CDR3 runs to 13 residues. The CDR3 loop reads CASSRGQGYEQYF. CDR3 sequence (DNA): TGTGCCAGCAGCCGTGGACAGGGCTACGAGCAGTACTTC.

The rearrangement links TRBV5-5 to TRBJ1-2; D unresolved. Between the trimmed V and J ends, which lost 1 base and 3 bases, there was a span of 7 bases. CDR1 is SGHKS and CDR2 is YYEKEE in the germline V gene (reference sequence). The length of the CDR3 is 13 residues. CDR3 DNA: TGTGCCAGCAGCTTGAGCCTTGACTATGGCTACACCTTC. This encodes CASSLSLDYGYTF.

This chain connects TRBV5-1 to TRBJ1-6; no clear D. Per the germline V gene, CDR1 is SGHRS and CDR2 is YFSETQ. The CDR3 loop spans 15 amino acids. V was clipped by 1 base and J by 8 bases, with 13 bases between them. This chain's CDR3 is CASSLSPTADSPLHF. The CDR3 DNA sequence: TGCGCCAGCAGCTTGTCCCCTACGGCCGATTCACCCCTCCACTTT.

The chain joins TRBV6-5 to TRBJ1-2; no clear D gene. The CDR3 is 13 residues long. V was pared by 6 bases and J by 4 bases, with 12 bases between. Germline V lookup: CDR1 MNHEY, CDR2 SVGAGI. The CDR3 protein is CASRFPGSYGYTF. CDR3 in DNA: TGTGCCAGCAGGTTCCCCGGGTCCTATGGCTACACCTTC.

There are a few counts of this clonotype. The genes are TRBV6-2 or TRBV6-3 and TRBJ2-1; TRBD2 might be the D (5 bases). The length of the CDR3 is 13 residues. Per germline, CDR1 MNHEY and CDR2 SVGEGT. The V gene lost 2 bases and the J gene lost 4 bases, with 6 bases spanning the gap. The CDR3 here is CASSYTSYNEQFF. DNA for the CDR3: TGTGCCAGCAGTTACACTAGTTACAATGAGCAGTTCTTC.

This clonotype occurred a few times. The V call is TRBV18, the J call TRBJ2-7; maybe TRBD1 (5 bases). CDR1 and CDR2 from the germline V gene are KGHSH and LQKENI. Trimming left V 6 bases short and J 3 bases short, with 9 bases between. The CDR3 is 12 amino acids. CDR3 protein: CASSQTDYEQYV. CDR3 DNA sequence: TGTGCCAGCTCCCAGACAGACTACGAGCAGTACGTC.

The chain combines TRBV12-3 or TRBV12-4 with TRBJ1-2; 10 bases are a match to TRBD1. The CDR3 totals 14 residues. The J segment lost 3 bases and the V segment lost 6 bases, leaving 4 bases of the junction unmatched. The CDR3: CASRGTGEYYGYTF. In DNA, the CDR3 is TGTGCCAGCAGGGGGACAGGGGAGTACTATGGCTACACCTTC.

This CDR3 reads CASSPFRGQETQYF. The CDR3 DNA sequence: TGTGCCAGCAGCCCATTCAGGGGCCAAGAGACCCAGTACTTC. The chain combines TRBV12-3 or TRBV12-4 with TRBJ2-5, with D possibly TRBD1 on 6 matching bases. The V gene lost 6 bases and the J gene lost 1 base, with 12 bases spanning the gap. This CDR3 has 14 residues.

V is TRBV18 and J is TRBJ2-3, with 9 bases aligning to TRBD2. This CDR3 region has 15 residues. J lost 5 bases, V lost 1 base, and 4 bases had no gene match. The germline CDR1 and CDR2 sequences are KGHSH and LQKENI. In nucleotides, the CDR3 is TGTGCCAGCTCACCACTAGCGGGGGATAGAGATACGCAGTATTTT. This gives the protein CASSPLAGDRDTQYF.

This clonotype was seen at least ten times. This chain connects TRBV19 to TRBJ1-2; 7 bases align to TRBD1. Losses at the gene ends were 1 base for V and 4 bases for J; bases not matched to a gene: 6. The CDR3 covers 15 residues. The germline V gene has CDR1 LNHDA and CDR2 SQIVND (reference sequence). The CDR3, as DNA: TGTGCCAGTAGTATAGCTGGGACAGAAGCCTATGGCTACACCTTC. Its translation is CASSIAGTEAYGYTF.

This clonotype was seen a handful of times. The V call is TRBV5-6, the J call TRBJ2-1; the D gene is possibly TRBD2 (5 bases). Germline V gives CDR1 SGHDT, CDR2 YYEEEE. Trimming left V 4 bases short and J 7 bases short, with 33 bases between. There are 20 residues in the CDR3. The CDR3 protein is CASSALSDFPLSPLLNEQFF. Here the CDR3 DNA reads TGTGCCAGCAGCGCGTTGTCGGACTTCCCTTTGTCCCCTCTTTTGAATGAGCAGTTCTTC.

This clonotype has more than one count but fewer than ten. The chain has TRBV7-2 and TRBJ2-7; perhaps TRBD2 as D (6 bases). This CDR3 is built from 13 residues. Germline V lookup: CDR1 SGHTA, CDR2 FQGNSA. Trimming removed 5 bases from V and 6 bases from J, with 14 bases in between. The chain's CDR3 is CASSERSGPEQYF. DNA of the CDR3: TGTGCCAGCAGCGAGAGGAGCGGGCCCGAGCAGTACTTC. The complete variable domain, with remaining parts taken from reference TRBV7-2 and TRBJ2-7, reads GAGVSQSPSNKVTEKGKDVELRCDPISGHTALYWYRQSLGQGLEFLIYFQGNSAPDKSGLPSDRFSAERTGGSVSTLTIQRTQQEDSAVYLCASSERSGPEQYFGPGTRLTVT.

This chain joins TRBV6-2 or TRBV6-3 and TRBJ2-5; TRBD2 might be the D (6 bases). The ends were cut back, 5 bases at V and 2 bases at J, with 15 bases in the middle. The CDR3 consists of 15 residues. From germline, CDR1 is MNHEY and CDR2 SVGEGT. The CDR3 DNA reads as TGTGCCAGCAGTCCCCAAAGGCGGGGACAAGAGACCCAGTACTTC. It codes for CASSPQRRGQETQYF.

This clonotype showed up many times. The chain joins TRBV4-2 to TRBJ1-6; D not resolved. Trimming took off 1 base at V and 11 bases at J, with 15 bases between the two ends. Germline CDR1 reads LGHNA; CDR2 reads YNFKEQ. The CDR3 is 15 residues long. CDR3 region: CASSQASSGGAPLHF. The CDR3, as DNA: TGTGCCAGCAGCCAAGCGTCAAGTGGCGGAGCACCCCTCCACTTT.

The rearrangement joins TRBV12-3 or TRBV12-4 to TRBJ2-7; TRBD2 is a possible D gene (6 bases). V gave up 7 bases and J gave up 6 bases, with 13 bases separating them. CDR3 length equals 12 residues. CDR3 sequence: CASTAGGREQYF. The CDR3, as DNA: TGTGCCAGCACCGCCGGGGGTCGCGAGCAGTACTTC.

The chain links TRBV5-1 to TRBJ1-1, with 10 bases that match TRBD1. The CDR3 spans 14 residues. Germline V gives CDR1 SGHRS, CDR2 YFSETQ. J was trimmed by 5 bases and V by 2 bases; bases with no gene match: 3. CDR3 amino acids: CASSFGTGETEAFF. In DNA form, the CDR3 reads TGCGCCAGCAGCTTCGGGACAGGGGAGACTGAAGCTTTCTTT.

The genes are TRBV30 and TRBJ2-7; D uncertain. This CDR3 comprises 12 residues. V shed 2 bases and J shed 3 bases, with 8 bases lying between them. The V gene's germline CDR1 is GTSNPN and CDR2 SVGIG (reference sequence). The CDR3 DNA is TGTGCCTGGAGTAAAGGTGGCTACGAGCAGTACTTC. Protein product: CAWSKGGYEQYF.

The chain employs TRBV2 and TRBJ1-5, with D possibly TRBD1 on 6 matching bases. V was shortened by 8 bases and J by 3 bases, with 14 bases between the two germline ends. The V gene's germline CDR1 is SNHLY and CDR2 FYNNEI. CDR3 length: 14 amino acids. This CDR3 reads CASWAGGINQPQHF. The CDR3 DNA reads TGTGCCAGCTGGGCGGGGGGCATCAATCAGCCCCAGCATTTT.

The rearrangement joins TRBV15 to TRBJ1-2; unclear D gene. The CDR3 runs 16 residues. The V and J ends lost 0 bases and 0 bases respectively, with 11 bases between them. Per germline, CDR1 LNHNV and CDR2 YYDKDF (reference sequence). The CDR3 region is CATSRDQVGSNYGYTF. CDR3 bases: TGTGCCACCAGCAGAGATCAGGTTGGGTCTAACTATGGCTACACCTTC.

The chain has TRBV25-1 and TRBJ2-3; 8 bases are a match to TRBD2. Trimming at V came to 2 bases and at J to 1 base, leaving 2 bases not matched to a gene. CDR3 length: 15 amino acids. Germline assignment: CDR1 MGHDK and CDR2 SYGVNS. This chain's CDR3 is CASSELGGGTDTQYF. The CDR3 DNA reads as TGTGCCAGCAGTGAACTCGGGGGGGGCACAGATACGCAGTATTTT.

The chain has TRBV21-1 and TRBJ2-4; the listed D gene, TRBD1, was not tested against the DNA. TRBV21-1 is labeled a pseudogene. This CDR3 spans 17 amino acids. This chain's CDR3 is CASSNRDRGSAKNIQYF. The CDR3 DNA is TGTGCCAGCAGCAATCGCGACAGGGGATCAGCCAAAAACATTCAGTACTTC.

This clonotype was seen at least ten times. The CDR3 loop reads CASSWGTDTQYF. As DNA, the CDR3 is TGTGCCAGCAGCTGGGGCACAGATACGCAGTATTTT. The chain carries TRBV7-2 and TRBJ2-3, with D unclear. V was cut by 4 bases and J by 1 base, with 3 bases left in between. Germline V lookup: CDR1 SGHTA, CDR2 FQGNSA. The length of the CDR3 is 12 residues.

The table lists this clonotype with a few counts. V usage is TRBV9 and J usage is TRBJ2-2; D remains unclear. The V gene lost 0 bases and the J gene lost 8 bases, with 14 bases spanning the gap. The CDR3 is 15 amino acids. CDR1 is SGDLS and CDR2 is YYNGEE in the germline V gene. CDR3 bases: TGTGCCAGCAGCGTAGCGCTCGGGTTCCGGGGGGAGCTGTTTTTT. Translation gives CASSVALGFRGELFF.

The chain is built from TRBV5-4 and TRBJ2-1; TRBD2 might be the D (5 bases). The CDR3 is made up of 14 amino acids. CDR1 SGHNT and CDR2 YYREEE come from the germline V gene (reference sequence). The V gene lost 1 base and the J gene lost 5 bases, with 10 bases spanning the gap. The CDR3 nucleotides read TGTGCCAGCAGCTTGTCGAGCGGACACAATGAGCAGTTCTTC. Translating it yields CASSLSSGHNEQFF.

This clonotype was picked up a small number of times. DNA of the CDR3: TGTGCCAGCAGCCTCCGGACTAGGAGACGGGAGACCCAGTACTTC. Its protein is CASSLRTRRRETQYF. V and J are TRBV7-2 and TRBJ2-5, with 7 positions matching TRBD2. With 5 bases clipped from V and 5 bases from J, the junction kept 11 bases outside the gene matches. The CDR3 loop spans 15 amino acids. Germline-derived CDR1 and CDR2 are SGHTA and FQGNSA.

There are a few counts of this clonotype. The chain joins TRBV7-8 to TRBJ2-1; TRBD2 is a possible D gene (7 bases). This CDR3 spans 16 amino acids. Germline V CDR1 and CDR2: SGHVS, FQNEAQ. V was pared by 5 bases and J by 8 bases, with 22 bases between. The CDR3 spells CASSGRWGGLGDEQFF. The CDR3 DNA is TGTGCCAGCAGCGGGCGCTGGGGGGGCCTCGGGGATGAGCAGTTCTTC.

The V call is TRBV20-1, the J call TRBJ1-1; no firm D call. The CDR3 consists of 13 residues. Germline values: CDR1 DFQATT, CDR2 SNEGSKA (reference sequence). Trimming pared 3 bases from V and 4 bases from J, leaving 12 bases between. As DNA, the CDR3 is TGCAGTGCTAGGCCTCAGGATTTCACTGAAGCTTTCTTT. It encodes CSARPQDFTEAFF.

This chain links TRBV18 with TRBJ1-2; TRBD1 is a possible D gene (6 bases). This CDR3 has 17 residues. Germline V CDR1 and CDR2: KGHSH, LQKENI. V was clipped by 1 base and J by 4 bases, with 19 bases between them. CDR3 loop: CASSPQPSGGSFYGYTF. CDR3 DNA: TGTGCCAGCTCACCACAACCGTCGGGGGGCTCCTTCTATGGCTACACCTTC.